This entry lists 3 T cell receptor beta chains sequenced from one sample in a study of T cell changes during pregnancy in multiple sclerosis. The data were produced by immunoSEQ multiplex PCR, yet TCRdb's version contains in-frame clones alone and is incomplete. The sample carries about 44,000 clones, over 85% recorded once. The source material was CD4+ T cells from peripheral blood mononuclear cells, sampled in the first trimester of pregnancy. The source of these receptors is a female donor with multiple sclerosis, enrolled in a pregnancy study.

This clone was detected once. The rearrangement links TRBV18 to TRBJ2-3, with D hard to call. This CDR3 spans 14 amino acids. Trimming took 0 bases from V and 6 from J, leaving 10 bases between them. Germline CDR1 KGHSH, CDR2 LQKENI. The CDR3 reads CASSPPPAWDTQYF. The CDR3, as DNA: TGTGCCAGCTCACCACCCCCCGCGTGGGATACGCAGTATTTT.

J is TRBJ2-3 and V is TRBV11-3, with D maybe TRBD1 (6 bases). The germline gives CDR1 SGHNT, CDR2 YENEEA. Trimming removed 0 bases from V and 8 bases from J, with 15 bases in between. There are 15 residues in the CDR3. Written as DNA, the CDR3 is TGTGCCAGCAGCTTAGATGGCCGGTCACAGGGTACGCAGTATTTT. Translating it yields CASSLDGRSQGTQYF.

This clone is a singleton in its sample. The chain couples TRBV5-4 to TRBJ2-3, with TRBD1 matching 7 bases. The germline CDR1 and CDR2 sequences are SGHNT and YYREEE (reference sequence). This CDR3 spans 13 amino acids. The V segment lost 3 bases and the J segment 4 bases; nucleotides outside the gene matches: 2. CDR3 nucleotide sequence: TGTGCCAGCAGCTCCCAGGGGGCAGATACGCAGTATTTT. It translates to CASSSQGADTQYF.